The count of the clone carrying this TCR beta chain is one. What it binds is unknown. V shed 4 bases, J shed 6 bases, and the junction held 7 bases outside the gene matches. CDR3 length equals 15 residues. Germline loops: CDR1 SGHTA, CDR2 FQGTGA. The data were produced by immunoSEQ multiplex PCR, yet TCRdb's version contains in-frame clones alone and is incomplete. The sample holds 95,000 to 150,000 clones, under 85% seen once. The source of the sample is a study of T cell responses to AZD1222 COVID-19 vaccine. Study-wide points: Donors in the cohort were predominantly white British and more often female, and clonal diversity was possibly underestimated. Dominant at 160-218 and 743-854, vaccine-associated CD4 TCRs also spanned spike.

The sample was peripheral blood, taken on day 0 of AZD1222 vaccination. The V call is TRBV7-3, the J call TRBJ2-1, with 9 bases identical to TRBD1. This TCR came from an adult in good health. CDR3 sequence reads: CASSYGTGSSNEQFF. CDR3 DNA sequence: TGTGCCAGCAGCTACGGGACAGGGTCTAGCAATGAGCAGTTCTTC.